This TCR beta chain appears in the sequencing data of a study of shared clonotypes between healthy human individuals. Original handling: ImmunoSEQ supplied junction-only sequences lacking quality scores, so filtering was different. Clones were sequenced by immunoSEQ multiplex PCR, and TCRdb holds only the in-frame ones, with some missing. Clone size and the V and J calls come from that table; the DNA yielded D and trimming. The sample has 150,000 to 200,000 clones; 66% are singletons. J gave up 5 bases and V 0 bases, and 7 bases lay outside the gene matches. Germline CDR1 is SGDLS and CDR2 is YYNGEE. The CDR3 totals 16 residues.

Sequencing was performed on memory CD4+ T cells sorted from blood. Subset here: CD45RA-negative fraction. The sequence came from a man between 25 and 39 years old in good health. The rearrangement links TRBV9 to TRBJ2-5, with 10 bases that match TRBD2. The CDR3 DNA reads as TGTGCCAGCAGCGTAGGCAGCGGGAGGGCCAAGGAGACCCAGTACTTC. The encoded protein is CASSVGSGRAKETQYF.